This TCR beta chain was identified in a study of shared T cell receptors in the human thymus. This clone has just one count. This CDR3 region has 13 residues. Between the trimmed V and J ends, which lost 6 bases and 3 bases, there was a span of 14 bases. Germline CDR1 reads SQVTM; CDR2 reads ANQGSEA. Repertoires were generated with immunoSEQ multiplex PCR, while TCRdb's copy carries only in-frame clones and drops some. The profile shows about 380,000 clones, 95% of them singletons. Sequencing was done on a sample of thymocytes. This chain links TRBV29-1 with TRBJ2-5; D perhaps matches TRBD1 (6 bases). The TCR originated in a human donor. CDR3 sequence: CSVHRDTEETQYF. The CDR3 nucleotides read TGCAGCGTCCACAGGGACACAGAAGAGACCCAGTACTTC.